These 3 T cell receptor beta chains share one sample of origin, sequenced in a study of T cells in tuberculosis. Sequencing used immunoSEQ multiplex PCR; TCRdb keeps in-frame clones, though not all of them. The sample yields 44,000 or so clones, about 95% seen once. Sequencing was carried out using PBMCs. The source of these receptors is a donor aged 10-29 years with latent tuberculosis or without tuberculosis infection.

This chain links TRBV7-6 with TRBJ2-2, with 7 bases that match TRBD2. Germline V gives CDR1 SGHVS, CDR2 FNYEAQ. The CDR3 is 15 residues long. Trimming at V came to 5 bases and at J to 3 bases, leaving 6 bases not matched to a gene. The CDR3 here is CASSPRAGYTGELFF. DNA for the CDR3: TGTGCCAGCAGCCCCCGAGCGGGGTACACCGGGGAGCTGTTTTTT.

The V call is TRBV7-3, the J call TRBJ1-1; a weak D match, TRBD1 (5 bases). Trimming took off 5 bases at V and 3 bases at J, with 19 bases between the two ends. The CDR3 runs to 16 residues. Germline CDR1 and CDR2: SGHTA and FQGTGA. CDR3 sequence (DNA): TGTGCCAGCAGCCCAACCCACCGGGGGGAGGACACTGAAGCTTTCTTT. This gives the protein CASSPTHRGEDTEAFF.

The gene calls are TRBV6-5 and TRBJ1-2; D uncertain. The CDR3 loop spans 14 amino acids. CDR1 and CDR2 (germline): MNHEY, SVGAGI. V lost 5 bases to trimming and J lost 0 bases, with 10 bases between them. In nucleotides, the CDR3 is TGTGCCAGCAGTGAATCCACAGCTAACTATGGCTACACCTTC. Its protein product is CASSESTANYGYTF.